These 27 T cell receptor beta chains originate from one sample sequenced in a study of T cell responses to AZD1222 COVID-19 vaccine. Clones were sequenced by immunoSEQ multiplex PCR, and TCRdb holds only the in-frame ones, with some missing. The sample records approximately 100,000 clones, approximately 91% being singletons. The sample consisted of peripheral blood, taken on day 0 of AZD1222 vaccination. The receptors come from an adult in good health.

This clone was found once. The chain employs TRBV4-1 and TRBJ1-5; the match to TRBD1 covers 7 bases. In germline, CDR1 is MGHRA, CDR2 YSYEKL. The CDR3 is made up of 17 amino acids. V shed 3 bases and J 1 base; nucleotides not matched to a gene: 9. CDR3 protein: CASSQGNRGGSNQPQHF. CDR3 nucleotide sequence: TGCGCCAGCAGCCAGGGGAACAGGGGAGGGAGCAATCAGCCCCAGCATTTT.

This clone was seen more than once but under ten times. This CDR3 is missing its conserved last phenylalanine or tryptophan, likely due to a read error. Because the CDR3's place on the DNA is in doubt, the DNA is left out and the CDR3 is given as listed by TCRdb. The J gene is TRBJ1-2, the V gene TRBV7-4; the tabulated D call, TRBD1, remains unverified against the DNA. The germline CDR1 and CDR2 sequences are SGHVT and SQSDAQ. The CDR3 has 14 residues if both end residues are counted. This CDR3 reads CASSSIPPDRVKRV.

CDR3 coding DNA: TGCGCCAGCAGTGAAGCCAGGGTAACTGAAGCTTTCTTT. Translating gives CASSEARVTEAFF. The chain carries TRBV10-2 and TRBJ1-1, with D perhaps TRBD1 (5 bases). Looked up from germline, CDR1 is WSHSY and CDR2 is SAAADI. CDR3 length: 13 amino acids. The V gene lost 3 bases and the J gene lost 5 bases, with 10 bases spanning the gap.

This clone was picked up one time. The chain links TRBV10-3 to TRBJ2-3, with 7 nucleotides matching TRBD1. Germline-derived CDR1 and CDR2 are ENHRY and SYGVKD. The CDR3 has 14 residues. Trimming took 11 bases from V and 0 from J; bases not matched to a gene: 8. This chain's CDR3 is CAAKTGTSTDTQYF. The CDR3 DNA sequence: TGTGCCGCCAAGACAGGGACCAGCACAGATACGCAGTATTTT.

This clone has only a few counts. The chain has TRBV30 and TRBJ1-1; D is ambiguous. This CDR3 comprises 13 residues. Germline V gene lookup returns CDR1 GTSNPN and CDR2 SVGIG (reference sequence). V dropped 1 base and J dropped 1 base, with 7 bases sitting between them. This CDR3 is CAWSGYWNTEAFF. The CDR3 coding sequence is TGTGCCTGGAGTGGGTACTGGAACACTGAAGCTTTCTTT.

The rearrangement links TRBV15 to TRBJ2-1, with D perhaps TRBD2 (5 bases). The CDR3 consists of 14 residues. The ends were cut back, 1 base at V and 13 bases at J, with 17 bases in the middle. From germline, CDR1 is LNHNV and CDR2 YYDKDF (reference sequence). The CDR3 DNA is TGTGCCACCAGCAGAGGAGTTACAAATAGCGAACAGTTCTTC. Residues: CATSRGVTNSEQFF.

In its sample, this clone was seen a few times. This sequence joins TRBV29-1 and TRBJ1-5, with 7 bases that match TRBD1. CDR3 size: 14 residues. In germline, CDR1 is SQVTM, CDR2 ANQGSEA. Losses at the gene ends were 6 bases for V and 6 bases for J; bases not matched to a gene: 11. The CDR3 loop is CSVSQGRSAQPQHF. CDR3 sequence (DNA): TGCAGCGTCTCACAGGGGCGTTCGGCTCAGCCCCAGCATTTT.

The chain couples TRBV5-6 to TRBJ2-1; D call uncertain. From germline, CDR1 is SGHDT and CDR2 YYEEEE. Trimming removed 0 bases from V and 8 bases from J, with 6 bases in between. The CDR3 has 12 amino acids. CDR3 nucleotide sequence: TGTGCCAGCAGCTTGGCTTTGGATGAGCAGTTCTTC. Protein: CASSLALDEQFF.

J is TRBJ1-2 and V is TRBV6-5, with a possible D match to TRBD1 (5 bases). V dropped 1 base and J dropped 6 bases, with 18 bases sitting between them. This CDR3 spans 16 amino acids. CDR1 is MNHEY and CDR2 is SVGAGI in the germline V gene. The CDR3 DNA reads TGTGCCAGCAGTTACTTCGTGTCAAGGGGAGAGAATGGCTACACCTTC. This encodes CASSYFVSRGENGYTF.

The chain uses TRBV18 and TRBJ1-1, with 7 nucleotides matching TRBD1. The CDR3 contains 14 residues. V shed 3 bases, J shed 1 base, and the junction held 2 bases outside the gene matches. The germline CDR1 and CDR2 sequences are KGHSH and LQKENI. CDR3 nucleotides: TGTGCCAGCTCACCGGGACAGCCGAACACTGAAGCTTTCTTT. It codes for CASSPGQPNTEAFF.

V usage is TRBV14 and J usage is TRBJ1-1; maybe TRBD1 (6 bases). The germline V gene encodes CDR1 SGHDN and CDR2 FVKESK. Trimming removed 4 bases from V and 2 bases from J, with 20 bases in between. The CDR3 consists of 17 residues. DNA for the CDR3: TGTGCCAGCAGCCGAGGGGGGGGCCGCTTCCGCAACACTGAAGCTTTCTTT. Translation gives CASSRGGGRFRNTEAFF.

CDR3: CTSSVTCLCETYGYTF. The CDR3 DNA is TGCACCAGCAGCGTCACGTGTTTGTGCGAAACCTATGGCTACACCTTC. The chain links TRBV1 to TRBJ1-2. TRBV1 is a pseudogene. The CDR3 runs 16 residues.

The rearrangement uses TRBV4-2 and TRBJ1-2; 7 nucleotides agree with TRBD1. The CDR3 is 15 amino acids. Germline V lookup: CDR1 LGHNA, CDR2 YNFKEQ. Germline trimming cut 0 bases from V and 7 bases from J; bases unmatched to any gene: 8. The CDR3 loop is CASSQEYRQGSGYTF. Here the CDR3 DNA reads TGTGCCAGCAGCCAAGAATATCGACAGGGAAGTGGCTACACCTTC.

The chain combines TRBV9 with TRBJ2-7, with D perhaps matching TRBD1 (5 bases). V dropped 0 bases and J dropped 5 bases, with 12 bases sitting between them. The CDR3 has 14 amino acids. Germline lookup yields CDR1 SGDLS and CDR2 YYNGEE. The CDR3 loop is CASSVEGNLHEQYF. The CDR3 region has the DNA TGTGCCAGCAGCGTAGAGGGGAATTTACACGAGCAGTACTTC.

CDR3 in amino acids: CASSHDSTYEQYF. CDR3 coding DNA: TGTGCCAGCTCACACGACAGTACCTACGAGCAGTACTTC. The chain uses TRBV18 and TRBJ2-7; D is perhaps TRBD1 (5 bases). The V end was cut by 4 bases, the J end by 2 bases, with 9 bases between. The CDR3 loop spans 13 amino acids. Germline values: CDR1 KGHSH, CDR2 LQKENI.

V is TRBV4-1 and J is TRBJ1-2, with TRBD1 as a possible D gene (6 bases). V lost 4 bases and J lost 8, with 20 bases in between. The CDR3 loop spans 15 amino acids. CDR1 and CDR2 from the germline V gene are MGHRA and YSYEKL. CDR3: CASSPRGQAGEGYTF. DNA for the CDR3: TGCGCCAGCAGCCCCCGGGGGCAGGCAGGTGAGGGCTACACCTTC.

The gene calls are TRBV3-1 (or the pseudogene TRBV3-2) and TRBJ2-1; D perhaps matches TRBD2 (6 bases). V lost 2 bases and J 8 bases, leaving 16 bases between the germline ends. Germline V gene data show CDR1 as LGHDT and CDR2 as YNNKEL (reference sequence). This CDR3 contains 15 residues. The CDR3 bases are TGTGCCAGCAGCCAATCCCTTAGGCGGGGACATGAGCAGTTCTTC. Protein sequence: CASSQSLRRGHEQFF.

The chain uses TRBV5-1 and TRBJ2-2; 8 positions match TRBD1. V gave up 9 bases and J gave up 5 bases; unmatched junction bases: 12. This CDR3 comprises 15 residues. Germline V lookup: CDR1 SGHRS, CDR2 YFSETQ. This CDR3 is CATSLDRVGTGELFF. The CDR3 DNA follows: TGCGCCACCTCCCTGGACAGGGTTGGGACCGGGGAGCTGTTTTTT. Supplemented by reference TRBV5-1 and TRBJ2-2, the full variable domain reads KAGVTQTPRYLIKTRGQQVTLSCSPISGHRSVSWYQQTPGQGLQFLFEYFSETQRNKGNFPGRFSGRQFSNSRSEMNVSTLELGDSALYLCATSLDRVGTGELFFGEGSRLTVL.

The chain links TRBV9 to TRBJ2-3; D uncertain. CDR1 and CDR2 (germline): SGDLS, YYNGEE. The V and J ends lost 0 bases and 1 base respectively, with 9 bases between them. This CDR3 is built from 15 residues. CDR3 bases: TGTGCCAGCAGCGTAGCCGGCGGCGGCACAGATACGCAGTATTTT. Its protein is CASSVAGGGTDTQYF.

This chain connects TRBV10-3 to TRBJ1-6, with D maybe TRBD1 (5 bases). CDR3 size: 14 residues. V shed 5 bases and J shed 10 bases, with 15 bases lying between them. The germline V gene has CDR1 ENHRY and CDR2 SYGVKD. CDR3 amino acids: CAISPGRQGSPLHF. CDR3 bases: TGTGCCATCAGTCCCGGGAGGCAGGGATCACCCCTCCACTTT.

The CDR3 DNA follows: TGTGCCAGCAGTATAATGGACAGTCAGCCCCAGCATTTT. Translating it yields CASSIMDSQPQHF. The genes are TRBV6-5 and TRBJ1-5; D perhaps matches TRBD1 (6 bases). The CDR3 spans 13 residues. Trimming removed 5 bases from V and 6 bases from J, with 11 bases in between. Germline values: CDR1 MNHEY, CDR2 SVGAGI.

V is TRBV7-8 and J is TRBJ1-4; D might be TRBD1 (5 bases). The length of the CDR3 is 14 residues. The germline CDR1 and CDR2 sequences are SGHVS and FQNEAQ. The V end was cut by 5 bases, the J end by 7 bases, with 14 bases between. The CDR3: CASSPQGFGEKLFF. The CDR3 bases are TGTGCCAGCAGCCCGCAGGGATTCGGTGAAAAACTGTTTTTT.

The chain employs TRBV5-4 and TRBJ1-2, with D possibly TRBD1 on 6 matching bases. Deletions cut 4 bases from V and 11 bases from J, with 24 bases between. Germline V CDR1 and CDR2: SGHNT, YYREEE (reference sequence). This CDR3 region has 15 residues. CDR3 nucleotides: TGTGCCAGCAGCGTGGGGGCAGGGGCAGGGCTAGGGTACACCTTC. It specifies CASSVGAGAGLGYTF.

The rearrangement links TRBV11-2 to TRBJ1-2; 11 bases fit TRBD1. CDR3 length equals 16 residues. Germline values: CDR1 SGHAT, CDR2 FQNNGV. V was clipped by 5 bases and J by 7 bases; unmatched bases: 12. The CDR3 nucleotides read TGTGCCAGCAGCGGTGGGGACGGGACAGGGGGAGCTGGCTACACCTTC. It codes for CASSGGDGTGGAGYTF.

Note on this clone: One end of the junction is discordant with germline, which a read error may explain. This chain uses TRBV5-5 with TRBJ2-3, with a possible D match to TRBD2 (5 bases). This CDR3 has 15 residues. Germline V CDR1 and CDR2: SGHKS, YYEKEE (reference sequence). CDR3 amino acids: CASSLEASYTDTQYF. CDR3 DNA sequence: TGTGCCAGCAGTTTGGAGGCCTCATACACAGATACGCAGTATTTT. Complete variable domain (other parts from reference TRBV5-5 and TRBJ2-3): DAGVTQSPTHLIKTRGQQVTLRCSPISGHKSVSWYQQVLGQGPQFIFQYYEKEERGRGNFPDRFSARQFPNYSSELNVNALLLGDSALYLCASSLEASYTDTQYFGPGTRLTVL.

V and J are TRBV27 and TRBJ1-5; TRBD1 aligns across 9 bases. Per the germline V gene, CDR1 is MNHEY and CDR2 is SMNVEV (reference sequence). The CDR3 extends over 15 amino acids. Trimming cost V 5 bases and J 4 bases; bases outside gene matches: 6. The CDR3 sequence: CASSAGQGWNQPQHF. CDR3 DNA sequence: TGTGCCAGCAGTGCGGGACAGGGCTGGAATCAGCCCCAGCATTTT.

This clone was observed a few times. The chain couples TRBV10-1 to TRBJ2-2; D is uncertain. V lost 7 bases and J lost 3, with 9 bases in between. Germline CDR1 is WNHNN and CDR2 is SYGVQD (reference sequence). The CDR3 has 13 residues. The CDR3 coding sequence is TGCGCCAGCACAGACCGGTACACCGGGGAGCTGTTTTTT. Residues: CASTDRYTGELFF.